This TCR beta chain is from a study of T cell responses to AZD1222 COVID-19 vaccine. Study conclusions and caveats: The study sampled repertoires only after the peak T cell response. Per reports, nearly half of all spike-specific TCRs target regions that are unmutated in variants.

There are 14 residues in the CDR3. The trim removed 5 bases at V and 1 base at J, leaving 6 bases unmatched. Germline CDR1 reads SQVTM; CDR2 reads ANQGSEA. About this clone: The antigen remains unidentified.

The method was immunoSEQ multiplex PCR; TCRdb's version includes in-frame clones alone and lacks a portion of them. The data show around 86,000 clones, around 90% seen once. The input for sequencing was peripheral blood, taken on day 0 of AZD1222 vaccination. V gene TRBV29-1 combines with J gene TRBJ2-7; TRBD2 matches at 9 bases. The receptor comes from an adult in good health. The CDR3 sequence is CSVYGLATSYEQYF. The CDR3 DNA reads TGCAGCGTTTACGGACTAGCGACATCCTACGAGCAGTACTTC.